The clone carrying this TCR beta chain was counted between two and nine times. Its matching antigen is unknown. Template switching introduced a universal primer site, and the cDNA bore unique molecular identifiers. TCRdb called the 5' RACE reads again in MiXCR, with one record for every CDR3 protein. This table holds some 630,000 distinct CDR3 sequences, 7% to 7.5% found once. The entry originates in a study of identical twins. Study findings and constraints: Out-of-frame TCR alpha sharing observed in monozygotic twins exceeded model estimates. While abundant cord blood beta clonotypes carried fewer insertions, memory repertoires showed no such pattern.

This sample also appeared in a second study, on yellow fever vaccine responses in identical twins. Per that study: Convergence reportedly seemed to mark part of the twins' vaccine T cell response, with personalization marking the rest.

This clonotype originated in a woman aged 18-29 years in good health. The sample comprised PBMCs.

CDR3 bases: TGTGCCAGCAGCGGGCCGGGTCCGGGAATAGAGCAGTTCTTC. Translation gives CASSGPGPGIEQFF. The rearrangement links TRBV7-6 to TRBJ2-1, with a tentative D call TRBD2 (5 bases). The CDR3 runs 14 residues. Trimming took 5 bases from V and 10 from J, leaving 18 bases between them. CDR1 is SGHVS and CDR2 is FNYEAQ in the germline V gene.